Listed here are 23 T cell receptor beta chains from one sample, sequenced in a study of blood T cell repertoires in COVID-19. TCRdb's copy holds only in-frame clones and misses some; the assay was immunoSEQ multiplex PCR. The profile shows fewer than 450,000 clones, approximately 90% of them singletons. Sequences were obtained from peripheral blood. All receptors come from a young woman who had recovered from COVID-19.

The chain carries TRBV30 and TRBJ2-1; 12 nucleotides align to TRBD2. The J segment lost 5 bases and the V segment lost 0 bases, leaving 8 bases of the junction unmatched. The length of the CDR3 is 17 residues. CDR1 is GTSNPN and CDR2 is SVGIG in the germline V gene (reference sequence). In nucleotides, the CDR3 is TGTGCCTGGAGTGTATCGTATTCTAGCGGGAGGGACAATGAGCAGTTCTTC. Encoded protein: CAWSVSYSSGRDNEQFF.

The CDR3 sequence: CASSSRGASNQPQHF. In nucleotides, the CDR3 is TGTGCCAGCAGCTCCCGGGGGGCTAGCAATCAGCCCCAGCATTTT. The V and J genes are TRBV6-2 or TRBV6-3 and TRBJ1-5, with a weak D call TRBD1 (6 bases). Germline assignment: CDR1 MNHEY and CDR2 SVGEGT. Trimming took 6 bases from V and 0 from J, leaving 12 bases between them. The CDR3 is 15 residues long.

This rearrangement joins TRBV4-3 to TRBJ2-3; D possibly corresponds to TRBD2 (6 bases). The germline V and J ends were trimmed by 2 bases and 0 bases, with 15 bases remaining between them. The CDR3 length is 17 residues. Per germline, CDR1 LGHNA and CDR2 YSLEER. CDR3 sequence (DNA): TGCGCCAGCAGCCAATCAAGCGGGCCCCCTAGCACAGATACGCAGTATTTT. It is translated as CASSQSSGPPSTDTQYF.

CDR3 in DNA: TGTGCCAGCAGCAAAACGGGCGGGCCGTTCTCGCTCGGGAAAGGACGGGCTGTTTCCTATGGCTACACCTTC. Translating it yields CASSKTGGPFSLGKGRAVSYGYTF. The chain combines TRBV21-1 with TRBJ1-2. TRBV21-1 is termed a pseudogene. This CDR3 is built from 24 residues.

V usage is TRBV23-1 and J usage is TRBJ2-7; 7 bases are shared with TRBD1. TRBV23-1 qualifies as an ORF whose function is uncertain. Trimming removed 3 bases from V and 4 bases from J; junction bases left unmatched: 12. This CDR3 spans 16 amino acids. The CDR3 DNA reads as TGCGCCAGCAGTCAGCCCCGACAGGGAGCGGATTACGAGCAGTACGTC. It translates to CASSQPRQGADYEQYV.

The V gene is TRBV5-6, the J gene TRBJ1-4; 8 bases agree with TRBD1. The ends lost 0 bases at V and 3 bases at J; junction bases unmatched: 1. Germline V gene data show CDR1 as SGHDT and CDR2 as YYEEEE. The CDR3 is 15 amino acids. The CDR3 spells CASSLVRGPNEKLFF. The CDR3 region has the DNA TGTGCCAGCAGCTTGGTCAGGGGGCCTAATGAAAAACTGTTTTTT.

The J gene is TRBJ2-7, the V gene TRBV7-9; 9 nucleotides align to TRBD2. V gave up 5 bases and J gave up 6 bases; unmatched junction bases: 5. Per the germline V gene, CDR1 is SEHNR and CDR2 is FQNEAQ (reference sequence). The CDR3 totals 13 residues. As DNA, the CDR3 is TGTGCCAGCAGCCCCACAGCGGGAGGCGAGCAGTACGTC. It translates to CASSPTAGGEQYV.

Only a few counts were recorded for this clone. The rearrangement joins TRBV10-2 to TRBJ1-2; 8 bases fit TRBD1. CDR1 WSHSY and CDR2 SAAADI come from the germline V gene. This CDR3 has 14 amino acids. Trimming at V came to 4 bases and at J to 6 bases, leaving 7 bases not matched to a gene. The CDR3: CASSGTGQVNGYTF. The CDR3 DNA sequence: TGCGCCAGCAGTGGCACGGGACAGGTCAATGGCTACACCTTC.

This chain connects TRBV7-2 to TRBJ2-3; 12 nucleotides match TRBD2. CDR1 and CDR2 from the germline V gene are SGHTA and FQGNSA. The CDR3 has 16 amino acids. V was clipped by 4 bases and J by 2 bases; unmatched bases: 4. CDR3 loop: CASSSLAGGVTDTQYF. CDR3 nucleotides: TGTGCCAGCAGCTCTCTAGCGGGAGGGGTCACAGATACGCAGTATTTT.

The CDR3 bases are TGCGCCAGCAGCCAAGATAGGGCCAGGGGTCGCAATCAGCCCCAGCATTTT. Protein sequence: CASSQDRARGRNQPQHF. The V gene is TRBV4-3, the J gene TRBJ1-5, with TRBD1 as a possible D gene (6 bases). The CDR3 covers 17 residues. Trimming removed 0 bases from V and 2 bases from J, with 14 bases in between. Germline V gene data show CDR1 as LGHNA and CDR2 as YSLEER.

The genes are TRBV6-5 and TRBJ2-3, with 12 bases fitting TRBD2. Losses at the gene ends were 4 bases for V and 4 bases for J; bases not matched to a gene: 3. This CDR3 is built from 15 residues. Germline lookup yields CDR1 MNHEY and CDR2 SVGAGI. CDR3: CASSFTSGRSDTQYF. The CDR3 DNA follows: TGTGCCAGCAGTTTCACTAGCGGGAGGTCAGATACGCAGTATTTT.

V gene TRBV30 combines with J gene TRBJ2-2; D might be TRBD2 (7 bases). Germline V gene lookup returns CDR1 GTSNPN and CDR2 SVGIG (reference sequence). The CDR3 spans 16 residues. V lost 0 bases and J 3 bases, leaving 14 bases between the germline ends. The CDR3 loop is CAWSVRGGWDTGELFF. In DNA, the CDR3 is TGTGCCTGGAGTGTAAGGGGGGGTTGGGACACCGGGGAGCTGTTTTTT.

This rearrangement joins TRBV7-9 to TRBJ1-2, with D hard to call. CDR1 and CDR2 from the germline V gene are SEHNR and FQNEAQ (reference sequence). V shed 4 bases and J shed 6 bases, with 15 bases lying between them. This CDR3 has 14 residues. CDR3 amino acids: CASSSLFWLNGYTF. For the CDR3, the DNA is TGTGCCAGCAGCTCCCTATTCTGGTTGAATGGCTACACCTTC.

The chain carries TRBV7-2 and TRBJ1-5, with a weak D call TRBD1 (5 bases). Germline V CDR1 and CDR2: SGHTA, FQGNSA. The CDR3 covers 15 residues. V was trimmed by 5 bases and J by 4 bases, leaving 15 bases between them. Written as DNA, the CDR3 is TGTGCCAGCAGCCCCCAGGGAGGTAGGAATCAGCCCCAGCATTTT. Translating gives CASSPQGGRNQPQHF.

V and J are TRBV2 and TRBJ2-2; 7 positions match TRBD2. CDR3 size: 13 residues. The J segment lost 8 bases and the V segment lost 1 base, leaving 1 base of the junction unmatched. The germline V gene encodes CDR1 SNHLY and CDR2 FYNNEI. The CDR3 DNA reads TGTGCCAGCAGTGAAGGTAGCGGGGGGGAGCTGTTTTTT. Translating it yields CASSEGSGGELFF.

This sequence joins TRBV18 and TRBJ2-1; 7 nucleotides agree with TRBD2. CDR3 length equals 17 residues. Germline CDR1 and CDR2: KGHSH and LQKENI. The junction had 12 bases not matched to a gene; V was cut back by 2 bases and J by 5 bases. CDR3 sequence reads: CASSPIGAGVGHNEQFF. CDR3 sequence (DNA): TGTGCCAGCTCACCAATAGGGGCGGGGGTCGGCCACAATGAGCAGTTCTTC.

The genes are TRBV11-3 and TRBJ1-4; D is unclear. The CDR3 is 11 amino acids. Trimming left V 9 bases short and J 10 bases short, with 12 bases between. Per the germline V gene, CDR1 is SGHNT and CDR2 is YENEEA. The CDR3 spells CARDNLGKLFF. For the CDR3, the DNA is TGTGCCAGAGACAATTTAGGAAAACTGTTTTTT.

This rearrangement joins TRBV7-9 to TRBJ2-1; tentative D call: TRBD2 (6 bases). Germline V gives CDR1 SEHNR, CDR2 FQNEAQ (reference sequence). The CDR3 runs to 16 residues. V lost 5 bases, J lost 6 bases, and 20 bases lay in between. The DNA for the CDR3 is TGTGCCAGCAGCCTCAGGGCTAGTTCGGGGGTCAATGAGCAGTTCTTC. Translated, it gives CASSLRASSGVNEQFF.

This clone was seen just once. The V gene is TRBV6-1, the J gene TRBJ1-2; D is possibly TRBD1 (6 bases). Trimming removed 2 bases at V and 4 bases at J, with 14 bases between. Germline assignment: CDR1 MNHNS and CDR2 SASEGT. The CDR3 runs to 15 residues. The CDR3 region is CASSEPGQFGYGYTF. CDR3 coding DNA: TGTGCCAGCAGTGAACCGGGACAATTTGGCTATGGCTACACCTTC.

This clone is a singleton in its sample. The V and J genes are TRBV5-5 and TRBJ2-4; TRBD1 is a possible D gene (6 bases). CDR1 and CDR2 (germline): SGHKS, YYEKEE (reference sequence). The CDR3 contains 12 residues. V lost 5 bases, J lost 8 bases, and 11 bases lay in between. CDR3 protein: CASSGQTHIQYF. The DNA for the CDR3 is TGTGCCAGCAGTGGACAGACTCACATTCAGTACTTC.

This chain uses TRBV6-6 with TRBJ2-6; tentatively, D is TRBD2 (5 bases). Trimming pared 5 bases from V and 0 bases from J, leaving 20 bases between. The V gene's germline CDR1 is MNHNY and CDR2 SVGAGI (reference sequence). The CDR3 is made up of 19 amino acids. CDR3: CASSPYWPGRFSGANVLTF. The CDR3 nucleotides are TGTGCCAGCAGTCCCTACTGGCCGGGGAGATTCTCTGGGGCCAACGTCCTGACTTTC.

CDR3 loop: CASSPGSNTEAFF. CDR3 nucleotides: TGTGCCAGCAGCCCGGGGAGTAACACTGAAGCTTTCTTT. The chain combines TRBV11-2 with TRBJ1-1; D call uncertain. This CDR3 spans 13 amino acids. CDR1 and CDR2 from the germline V gene are SGHAT and FQNNGV. Trimming removed 5 bases at V and 2 bases at J, with 9 bases between.

The genes are TRBV6-2 or TRBV6-3 and TRBJ2-3, with a possible D match to TRBD2 (6 bases). This CDR3 region has 20 residues. Trimming cost V 2 bases and J 0 bases, with 24 bases left between them. Per germline, CDR1 MNHEY and CDR2 SVGEGT. Here the CDR3 reads CASSYPSGGGLSGSTDTQYF. The CDR3 nucleotides are TGTGCCAGCAGTTACCCGTCGGGTGGCGGGTTGAGCGGGAGCACAGATACGCAGTATTTT.